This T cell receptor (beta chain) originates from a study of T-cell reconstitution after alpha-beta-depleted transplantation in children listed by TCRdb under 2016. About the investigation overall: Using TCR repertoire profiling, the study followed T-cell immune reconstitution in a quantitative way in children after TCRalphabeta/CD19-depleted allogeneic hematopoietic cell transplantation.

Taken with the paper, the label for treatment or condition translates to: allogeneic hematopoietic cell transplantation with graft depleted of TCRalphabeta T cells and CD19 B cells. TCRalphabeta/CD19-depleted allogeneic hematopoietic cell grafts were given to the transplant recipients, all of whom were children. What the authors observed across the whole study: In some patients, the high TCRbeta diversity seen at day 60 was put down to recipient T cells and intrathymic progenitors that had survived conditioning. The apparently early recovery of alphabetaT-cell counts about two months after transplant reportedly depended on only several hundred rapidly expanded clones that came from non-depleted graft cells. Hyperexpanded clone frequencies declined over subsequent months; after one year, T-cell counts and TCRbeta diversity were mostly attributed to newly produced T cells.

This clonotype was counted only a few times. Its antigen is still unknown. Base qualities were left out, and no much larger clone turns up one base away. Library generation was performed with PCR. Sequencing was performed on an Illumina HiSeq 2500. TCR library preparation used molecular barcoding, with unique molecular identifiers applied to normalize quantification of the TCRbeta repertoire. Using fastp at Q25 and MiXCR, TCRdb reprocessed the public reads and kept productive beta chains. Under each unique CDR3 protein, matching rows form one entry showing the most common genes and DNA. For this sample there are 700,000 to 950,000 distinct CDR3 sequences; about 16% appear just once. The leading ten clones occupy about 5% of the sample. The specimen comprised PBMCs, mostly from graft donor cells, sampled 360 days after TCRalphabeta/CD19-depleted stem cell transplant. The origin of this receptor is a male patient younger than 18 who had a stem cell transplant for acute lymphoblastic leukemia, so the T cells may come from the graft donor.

The sequenced DNA: TGCAGTGCTAAGGCGGCGGGCCTCTACAATGAGCAGTTCTTC. It encodes CSAKAAGLYNEQFF. The chain couples TRBV20-1 to TRBJ2-1, and perhaps TRBD2 as D gene, on 5 matching bases. V gives up 4 bases and J gives up 3 bases, and the segment between their germline ends measures 13 bases. Its CDR3 holds 14 amino acids, cysteine through phenylalanine. Only CDR3 DNA remains: 42 bases, in frame from the first base. CDR1 and CDR2 are read off the germline V gene (reference sequence) as DFQATT and SNEGSKA.